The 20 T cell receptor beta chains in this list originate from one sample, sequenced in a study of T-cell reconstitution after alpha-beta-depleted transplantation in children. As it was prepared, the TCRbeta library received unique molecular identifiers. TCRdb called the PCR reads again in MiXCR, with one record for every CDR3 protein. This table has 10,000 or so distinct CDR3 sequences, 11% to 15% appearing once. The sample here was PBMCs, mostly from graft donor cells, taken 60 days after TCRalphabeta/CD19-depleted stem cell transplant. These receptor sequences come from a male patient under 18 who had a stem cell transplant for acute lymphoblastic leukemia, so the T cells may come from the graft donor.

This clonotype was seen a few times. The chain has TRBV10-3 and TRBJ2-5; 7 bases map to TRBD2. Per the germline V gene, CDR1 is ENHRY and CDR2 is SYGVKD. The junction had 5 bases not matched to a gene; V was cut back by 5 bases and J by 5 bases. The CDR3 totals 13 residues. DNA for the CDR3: TGTGCCATCAGTTGGGAGGGCGCGGAGACCCAGTACTTC. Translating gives CAISWEGAETQYF.

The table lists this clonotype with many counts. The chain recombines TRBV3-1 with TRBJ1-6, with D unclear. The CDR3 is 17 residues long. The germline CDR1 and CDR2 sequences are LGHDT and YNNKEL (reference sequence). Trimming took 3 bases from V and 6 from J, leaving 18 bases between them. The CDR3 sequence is CASSHYRRIWVNSPLHF. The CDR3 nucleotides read TGTGCCAGCAGCCATTACCGGAGGATCTGGGTTAATTCACCCCTCCACTTT.

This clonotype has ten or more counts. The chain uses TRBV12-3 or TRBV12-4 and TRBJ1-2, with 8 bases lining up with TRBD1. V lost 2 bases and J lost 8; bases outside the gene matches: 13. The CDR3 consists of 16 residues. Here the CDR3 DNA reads TGTGCCAGCAGTTTATCACGTGGCGGACAGGGCCGAGGCTACACCTTC. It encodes CASSLSRGGQGRGYTF.

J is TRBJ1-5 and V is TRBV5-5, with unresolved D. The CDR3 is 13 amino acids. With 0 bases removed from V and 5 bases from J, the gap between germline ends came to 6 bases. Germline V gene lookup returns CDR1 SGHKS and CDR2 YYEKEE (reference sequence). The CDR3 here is CASSLAGDQPQHF. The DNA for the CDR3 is TGTGCCAGCAGCTTGGCCGGGGATCAGCCCCAGCATTTT.

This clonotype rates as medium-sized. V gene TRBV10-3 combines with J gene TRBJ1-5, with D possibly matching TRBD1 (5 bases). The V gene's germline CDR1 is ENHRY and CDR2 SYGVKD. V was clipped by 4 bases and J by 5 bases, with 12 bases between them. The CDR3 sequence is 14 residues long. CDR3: CAISGGPGDQPQHF. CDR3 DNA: TGTGCCATCAGTGGGGGCCCGGGGGATCAGCCCCAGCATTTT.

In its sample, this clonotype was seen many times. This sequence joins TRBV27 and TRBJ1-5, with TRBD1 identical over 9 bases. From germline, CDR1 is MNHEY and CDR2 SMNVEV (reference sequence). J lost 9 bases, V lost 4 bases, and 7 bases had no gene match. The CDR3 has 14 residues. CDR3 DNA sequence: TGTGCCAGCAGTTCGGGACAGGGCAGGGGGCCCCAGCATTTT. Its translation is CASSSGQGRGPQHF.

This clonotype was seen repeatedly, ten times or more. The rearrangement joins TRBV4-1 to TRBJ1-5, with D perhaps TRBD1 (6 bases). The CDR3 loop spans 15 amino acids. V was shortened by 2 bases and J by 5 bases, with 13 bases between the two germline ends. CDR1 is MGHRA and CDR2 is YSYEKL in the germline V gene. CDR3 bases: TGCGCCAGCAGCCAAAGGGACAAGAAAGATCAGCCCCAGCATTTT. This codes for CASSQRDKKDQPQHF.

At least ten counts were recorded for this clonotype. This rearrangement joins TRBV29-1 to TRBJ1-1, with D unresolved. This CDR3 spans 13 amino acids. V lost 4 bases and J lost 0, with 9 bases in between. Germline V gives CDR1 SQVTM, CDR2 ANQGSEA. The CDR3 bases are TGCAGCGTTGTCCATGGCGTGAACACTGAAGCTTTCTTT. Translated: CSVVHGVNTEAFF.

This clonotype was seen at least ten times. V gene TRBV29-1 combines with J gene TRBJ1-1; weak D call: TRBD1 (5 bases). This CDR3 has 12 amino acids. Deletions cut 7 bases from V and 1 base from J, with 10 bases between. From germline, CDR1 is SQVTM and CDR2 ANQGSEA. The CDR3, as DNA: TGCAGCGCGCGGGGGAAGAACACTGAAGCTTTCTTT. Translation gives CSARGKNTEAFF.

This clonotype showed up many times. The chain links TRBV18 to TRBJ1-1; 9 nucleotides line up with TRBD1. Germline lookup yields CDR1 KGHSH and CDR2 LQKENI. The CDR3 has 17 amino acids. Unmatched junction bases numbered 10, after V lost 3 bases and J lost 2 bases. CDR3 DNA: TGTGCCAGCTCACCGCTAGCTACGGGACAGGGTAACACTGAAGCTTTCTTT. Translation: CASSPLATGQGNTEAFF.

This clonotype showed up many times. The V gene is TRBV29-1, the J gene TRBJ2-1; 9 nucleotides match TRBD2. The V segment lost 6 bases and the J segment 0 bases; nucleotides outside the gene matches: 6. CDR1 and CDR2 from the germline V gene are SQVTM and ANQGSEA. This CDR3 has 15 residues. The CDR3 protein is CSVATSGSSYNEQFF. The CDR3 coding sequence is TGCAGCGTGGCGACTAGCGGAAGCTCCTACAATGAGCAGTTCTTC.

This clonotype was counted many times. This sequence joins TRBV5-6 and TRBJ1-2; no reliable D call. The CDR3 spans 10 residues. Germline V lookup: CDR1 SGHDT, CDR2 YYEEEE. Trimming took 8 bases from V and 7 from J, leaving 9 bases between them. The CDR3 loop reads CARRSFGYTF. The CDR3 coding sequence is TGTGCCAGGAGAAGTTTTGGCTACACCTTC.

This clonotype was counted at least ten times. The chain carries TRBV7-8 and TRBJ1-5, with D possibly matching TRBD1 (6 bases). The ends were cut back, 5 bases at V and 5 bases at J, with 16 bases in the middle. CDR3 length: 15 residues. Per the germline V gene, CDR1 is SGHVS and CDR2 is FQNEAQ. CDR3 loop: CASSHPGHPDQPQHF. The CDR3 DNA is TGTGCCAGCAGCCACCCGGGACACCCGGATCAGCCCCAGCATTTT.

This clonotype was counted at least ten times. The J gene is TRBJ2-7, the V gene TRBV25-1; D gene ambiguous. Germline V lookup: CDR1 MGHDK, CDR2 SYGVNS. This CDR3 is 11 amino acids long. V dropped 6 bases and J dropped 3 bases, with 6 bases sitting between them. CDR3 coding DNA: TGTGCCAGCAGAGATTTCTACGAGCAGTACTTC. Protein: CASRDFYEQYF.

The CDR3: CASSRTVNYGYTF. The CDR3 DNA sequence: TGTGCCAGTAGTAGGACGGTGAACTATGGCTACACCTTC. The gene calls are TRBV19 and TRBJ1-2, with no clear D. CDR3 length: 13 residues. Trimming removed 4 bases from V and 2 bases from J, with 8 bases in between. Germline V gene data show CDR1 as LNHDA and CDR2 as SQIVND (reference sequence).

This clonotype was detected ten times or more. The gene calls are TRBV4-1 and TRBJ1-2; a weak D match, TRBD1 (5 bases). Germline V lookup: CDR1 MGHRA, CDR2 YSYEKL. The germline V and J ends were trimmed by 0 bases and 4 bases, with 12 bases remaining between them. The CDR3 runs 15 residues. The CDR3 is CASSQDRQGGYGYTF. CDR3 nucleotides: TGCGCCAGCAGCCAAGATCGTCAGGGAGGCTATGGCTACACCTTC.

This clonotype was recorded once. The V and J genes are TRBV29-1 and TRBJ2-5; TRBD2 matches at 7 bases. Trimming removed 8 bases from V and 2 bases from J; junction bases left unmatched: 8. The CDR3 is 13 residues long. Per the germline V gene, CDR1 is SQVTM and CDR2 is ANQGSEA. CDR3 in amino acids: CSWGGVSQETQYF. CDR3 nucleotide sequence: TGCAGCTGGGGGGGGGTGTCGCAAGAGACCCAGTACTTC.

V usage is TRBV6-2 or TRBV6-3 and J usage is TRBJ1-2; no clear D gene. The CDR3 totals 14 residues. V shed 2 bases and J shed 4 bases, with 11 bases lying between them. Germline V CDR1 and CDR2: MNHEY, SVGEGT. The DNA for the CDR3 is TGTGCCAGCAGTTACAGGGCTCCACTCTATGGCTACACCTTC. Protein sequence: CASSYRAPLYGYTF.

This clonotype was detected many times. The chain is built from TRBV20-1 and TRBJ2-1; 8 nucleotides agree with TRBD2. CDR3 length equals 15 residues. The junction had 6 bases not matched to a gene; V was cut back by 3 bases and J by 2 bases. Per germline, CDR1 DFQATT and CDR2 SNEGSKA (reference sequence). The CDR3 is CSARKGGGTYNEQFF. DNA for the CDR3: TGCAGTGCTAGGAAAGGCGGGGGGACCTACAATGAGCAGTTCTTC.

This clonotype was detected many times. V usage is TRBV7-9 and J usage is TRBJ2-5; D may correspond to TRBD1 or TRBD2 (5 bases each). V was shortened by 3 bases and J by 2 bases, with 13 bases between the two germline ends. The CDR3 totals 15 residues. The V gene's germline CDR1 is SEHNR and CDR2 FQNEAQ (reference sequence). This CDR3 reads CASSLGRGWQETQYF. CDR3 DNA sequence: TGTGCCAGCAGCTTGGGGCGCGGGTGGCAAGAGACCCAGTACTTC. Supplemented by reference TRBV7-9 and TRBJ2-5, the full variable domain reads DTGVSQNPRHKITKRGQNVTFRCDPISEHNRLYWYRQTLGQGPEFLTYFQNEAQLEKSRLLSDRFSAERPKGSFSTLEIQRTEQGDSAMYLCASSLGRGWQETQYFGPGTRLLVL.